Listed below are T cell receptor beta chains from one sample, sequenced in a study of regulatory T cells in long-lasting Graves disease. TCRdb analysed the multiplex PCR reads with MiXCR anew, one entry per CDR3 protein. The sample lists roughly 560,000 distinct CDR3 sequences, about 12% occurring once. Another study also made use of these data, one on T cells in Graves' hyperthyroidism and ophthalmopathy.

Sequencing used peripheral blood mononuclear cells (PBMCs), obtained at new diagnosis, from a patient treated with antithyroid drugs. These receptors all stem from a woman younger than 45 with Graves disease. CDR3s include the opening cysteine and the closing phenylalanine or tryptophan. D genes are given only for firm matches. Expanded clones get a size class; other rows say once, few or many, or leave the size out.

V: TRBV20-1
D: -
J: TRBJ2-7
size: -
CDR3: CSARDWSGVPYEQYF
DNA: TGCAGTGCTAGAGATTGGTCGGGAGTCCCCTACGAGCAGTACTTC

V: TRBV13
D: TRBD1
J: TRBJ2-7
size: many
CDR3: CASRETGSSYEQYF
DNA: TGTGCCAGCAGAGAGACAGGGAGCTCCTACGAGCAGTACTTC

V: TRBV6-2/TRBV6-3
D: TRBD1
J: TRBJ1-4
size: few
CDR3: CASGGQAEKLFF
DNA: TGTGCCAGCGGGGGACAGGCTGAAAAACTGTTTTTT

V: TRBV30
D: -
J: TRBJ2-1
size: few
CDR3: CAWSVLGRDRNNEQFF
DNA: TGTGCCTGGAGTGTACTGGGGCGGGATAGAAACAATGAGCAGTTCTTC

V: TRBV3-1
D: TRBD1
J: TRBJ2-7
size: many
CDR3: CASSQWTGSTEQYF
DNA: TGTGCCAGCAGCCAATGGACAGGGTCCACCGAGCAGTACTTC

V: TRBV5-6
D: -
J: TRBJ1-3
size: -
CDR3: CASSLAPRGYSGNTIYF
DNA: TGTGCCAGCAGCTTGGCCCCGCGGGGCTACTCTGGAAACACCATATATTTT

V: TRBV27
D: TRBD1
J: TRBJ1-2
size: -
CDR3: CASSLSTGTGSNYGYTF
DNA: TGTGCCAGCAGTTTATCGACCGGGACAGGGTCTAACTATGGCTACACCTTC

V: TRBV18
D: -
J: TRBJ2-2
size: -
CDR3: CASSYSGTTNTGELFF
DNA: TGTGCCAGCTCTTATTCCGGGACAACGAACACCGGGGAGCTGTTTTTT

V: TRBV11-2
D: -
J: TRBJ2-7
size: many
CDR3: CASSLGRHSYEQYF
DNA: TGTGCCAGCAGCTTAGGGCGGCACTCCTACGAGCAGTACTTC

V: TRBV29-1
D: -
J: TRBJ2-2
size: many
CDR3: CSVEGTVANTGELFF
DNA: TGCAGCGTTGAGGGGACGGTCGCGAACACCGGGGAGCTGTTTTTT

V: TRBV7-2
D: TRBD1
J: TRBJ2-2
size: -
CDR3: CASRYTGTAPTGELFF
DNA: TGTGCCAGCAGGTATACCGGGACAGCTCCCACCGGGGAGCTGTTTTTT

V: TRBV19
D: TRBD2
J: TRBJ2-7
size: few
CDR3: CASSISSGSYEQYF
DNA: TGTGCCAGTAGTATTTCTAGCGGGTCCTACGAGCAGTACTTC

V: TRBV10-3
D: TRBD2
J: TRBJ2-2
size: -
CDR3: CAISESRTSGKKGTGELFF
DNA: TGTGCCATCAGTGAGTCACGGACTAGCGGAAAAAAGGGGACCGGGGAGCTGTTTTTT

V: TRBV12-3/TRBV12-4
D: TRBD2
J: TRBJ2-7
size: many
CDR3: CASSLRGGAVEQYF
DNA: TGTGCCAGCAGTTTGCGCGGGGGGGCGGTGGAGCAGTACTTC

V: TRBV19
D: -
J: TRBJ1-2
size: -
CDR3: CATNDRGYYGYTF
DNA: TGTGCCACCAACGACAGAGGGTACTATGGCTACACCTTC

V: TRBV6-1
D: -
J: TRBJ2-7
size: many
CDR3: CASSELQGAYEQYF
DNA: TGTGCCAGCAGTGAATTACAGGGAGCCTACGAGCAGTACTTC

V: TRBV28
D: -
J: TRBJ2-7
size: many
CDR3: CASRPQGFYEQYF
DNA: TGTGCCAGCAGACCCCAGGGTTTCTACGAGCAGTACTTC

V: TRBV4-1
D: TRBD1
J: TRBJ2-7
size: -
CDR3: CASSQDPTGYYEQYF
DNA: TGCGCCAGCAGCCAAGACCCGACAGGGTACTACGAGCAGTACTTC

V: TRBV12-3/TRBV12-4
D: TRBD1
J: TRBJ2-1
size: many
CDR3: CASSSGTGDDEQFF
DNA: TGTGCCAGCAGTAGCGGGACAGGGGATGATGAGCAGTTCTTC

V: TRBV3-1
D: TRBD2
J: TRBJ2-2
size: -
CDR3: CASSQDGLAGGPHTGELFF
DNA: TGTGCCAGCAGCCAAGATGGGCTAGCGGGAGGGCCGCACACCGGGGAGCTGTTTTTT

V: TRBV7-9
D: -
J: TRBJ1-1
size: many
CDR3: CASSLTAGYEAFF
DNA: TGTGCCAGCAGCCTAACGGCAGGTTATGAAGCTTTCTTT

V: TRBV5-4
D: -
J: TRBJ1-1
size: many
CDR3: CASSLGLPNTEAFF
DNA: TGTGCCAGCAGCTTGGGGCTACCAAACACTGAAGCTTTCTTT

V: TRBV4-1
D: TRBD2
J: TRBJ2-2
size: -
CDR3: CASSQRPPGLAGGGTGELFF
DNA: TGCGCCAGCAGCCAAAGACCGCCGGGACTAGCGGGAGGAGGAACCGGGGAGCTGTTTTTT

V: TRBV3-1
D: -
J: TRBJ2-7
size: many
CDR3: CASSQFLNYEQYF
DNA: TGTGCCAGCAGCCAGTTTCTGAACTACGAGCAGTACTTC

V: TRBV2
D: -
J: TRBJ1-5
size: many
CDR3: CASSEIGLVNSNQPQHF
DNA: TGTGCCAGCAGTGAAATTGGGTTGGTGAATAGCAATCAGCCCCAGCATTTT

V: TRBV12-3/TRBV12-4
D: -
J: TRBJ1-1
size: -
CDR3: CTSSSIENTEAFF
DNA: TGTACCAGCAGTTCTATAGAGAACACTGAAGCTTTCTTT

V: TRBV18
D: TRBD2
J: TRBJ2-7
size: -
CDR3: CASSPFDGRFYEQYF
DNA: TGTGCCAGCTCACCGTTTGACGGGAGGTTCTACGAGCAGTACTTC

V: TRBV28
D: -
J: TRBJ1-1
size: few
CDR3: CASSQTRGRFEAFF
DNA: TGTGCCAGCAGTCAAACCAGGGGTAGATTTGAAGCTTTCTTT

V: TRBV29-1
D: -
J: TRBJ2-2
size: many
CDR3: CSVDTANTGELFF
DNA: TGCAGCGTCGATACAGCGAACACCGGGGAGCTGTTTTTT

V: TRBV7-9
D: TRBD2
J: TRBJ2-5
size: many
CDR3: CASSFLAGYEETQYF
DNA: TGTGCCAGCAGCTTTCTAGCGGGATATGAAGAGACCCAGTACTTC

V: TRBV2
D: -
J: TRBJ1-3
size: many
CDR3: CATRLDISGNTIYF
DNA: TGTGCCACTCGACTCGACATCTCTGGAAACACCATATATTTT

V: TRBV20-1
D: -
J: TRBJ2-3
size: many
CDR3: CSAAARGGGTDTQYF
DNA: TGCAGTGCTGCCGCTAGGGGGGGGGGCACAGATACGCAGTATTTT

V: TRBV2
D: TRBD1
J: TRBJ2-5
size: many
CDR3: CAVDRGAIAETQYF
DNA: TGTGCCGTAGACAGGGGAGCGATAGCAGAGACCCAGTACTTC

V: TRBV19
D: TRBD1
J: TRBJ1-1
size: many
CDR3: CASSHPRTGGYTEAFF
DNA: TGTGCCAGTAGCCATCCCCGGACAGGGGGTTACACTGAAGCTTTCTTT

V: TRBV11-2
D: -
J: TRBJ2-3
size: many
CDR3: CASSPSKGTQYF
DNA: TGTGCCAGCAGCCCCTCAAAGGGTACGCAGTATTTT

V: TRBV4-1
D: -
J: TRBJ1-5
size: many
CDR3: CASSQGYSNQPQHF
DNA: TGCGCCAGCAGCCAAGGGTATAGCAATCAGCCCCAGCATTTT

V: TRBV4-3
D: TRBD1
J: TRBJ1-1
size: many
CDR3: CASSYDRGNTEAFF
DNA: TGCGCCAGCAGCTACGACAGGGGGAACACTGAAGCTTTCTTT

V: TRBV7-3
D: -
J: TRBJ2-7
size: -
CDR3: CASSLGYF
DNA: TGTGCCAGCAGCTTAGGGTACTTC

V: TRBV28
D: -
J: TRBJ2-1
size: many
CDR3: CASSLWVSAPSVYEQFF
DNA: TGTGCCAGCAGTTTATGGGTTAGCGCCCCCTCTGTGTATGAGCAGTTCTTC

V: TRBV3-1
D: -
J: TRBJ2-5
size: -
CDR3: CASSQEGIIETQYF
DNA: TGTGCCAGCAGCCAAGAAGGCATCATTGAGACCCAGTACTTC

V: TRBV20-1
D: TRBD1
J: TRBJ2-5
size: many
CDR3: CSARETGAGTQYF
DNA: TGCAGTGCTAGAGAGACAGGGGCAGGGACCCAGTACTTC

V: TRBV19
D: -
J: TRBJ2-7
size: -
CDR3: CASSRLGVSYEQYF
DNA: TGTGCCAGTAGTCGTCTGGGGGTCTCCTACGAGCAGTACTTC

V: TRBV30
D: -
J: TRBJ1-1
size: -
CDR3: CAWTGFMNTEAFF
DNA: TGTGCCTGGACAGGATTCATGAACACTGAAGCTTTCTTT

V: TRBV6-1
D: TRBD2
J: TRBJ2-5
size: many
CDR3: CASSVTSGGETQYF
DNA: TGTGCCAGCAGTGTGACTAGCGGGGGGGAGACCCAGTACTTC

V: TRBV28
D: TRBD2
J: TRBJ2-4
size: many
CDR3: CASSLPLGLAKNIQYF
DNA: TGTGCCAGCAGTTTACCCTTGGGACTAGCGAAAAACATTCAGTACTTC

V: TRBV25-1
D: -
J: TRBJ2-7
size: -
CDR3: CASSTKTFSSYEQYF
DNA: TGTGCCAGCAGTACCAAGACGTTTTCGTCCTACGAGCAGTACTTC

V: TRBV2
D: -
J: TRBJ2-1
size: many
CDR3: CASSTLGDEQFF
DNA: TGTGCCAGCAGTACACTAGGCGATGAGCAGTTCTTC

V: TRBV7-9
D: TRBD1
J: TRBJ2-1
size: -
CDR3: CASSPSRGTGRWNEQFF
DNA: TGTGCCAGCAGCCCTAGTAGGGGGACAGGGAGATGGAATGAGCAGTTCTTC

V: TRBV4-3
D: -
J: TRBJ1-1
size: few
CDR3: CASSLSKGGWYTEAFF
DNA: TGCGCCAGCAGCCTCTCCAAGGGGGGGTGGTACACTGAAGCTTTCTTT

V: TRBV29-1
D: -
J: TRBJ2-3
size: -
CDR3: CSVSENRDRRTDTQYF
DNA: TGCAGCGTGTCCGAAAACAGGGACCGCCGCACAGATACGCAGTATTTT